This T cell receptor (beta chain) was recorded in a study of T-cell reconstitution after alpha-beta-depleted transplantation in children. Unique molecular identifiers were incorporated during preparation of the TCRbeta library. TCRdb itself ran the PCR reads through MiXCR, one entry per CDR3 protein. Of around 600,000 distinct CDR3 sequences detected, 20% to 25% appear once; the ten largest clones hold 13% to 15%. Looked up from germline, CDR1 is SQVTM and CDR2 is ANQGSEA. The ends were cut back, 3 bases at V and 1 base at J, with 23 bases in the middle. This CDR3 has 18 amino acids. Overall study findings and caveats: Surviving recipient T cells and thymic progenitors accounted for the high day-60 TCRbeta diversity observed in some patients. By about two months after transplant, alpha-beta T cells reportedly arose from several hundred graft clones that had expanded. One year after transplant, T-cell counts and diversity came mostly from newly produced T cells.

This clonotype was picked up a small number of times. Its antigen is not identified. This sequence was found in a boy under two years old who had a stem cell transplant for acute myeloid leukemia, so the T cells may come from the graft donor. Specimen: PBMCs, mostly from graft donor cells, collected 360 days after TCRalphabeta/CD19-depleted stem cell transplant. V and J are TRBV29-1 and TRBJ2-3; D is possibly TRBD1 (6 bases). The CDR3: CSVEAFGQRGPGTDTQYF. As DNA, the CDR3 is TGCAGCGTTGAGGCTTTTGGACAGAGGGGACCAGGCACAGATACGCAGTATTTT.